This T cell receptor beta chain was retrieved from a study of blood T cell repertoires in COVID-19. Study-wide context: Donors in the United States, Italy and Spain gave samples during acute or convalescent COVID-19. PBMCs, B-cell-depleted T cells, or T cells provided the cDNA or gDNA that made up the material.

Losses at the gene ends were 2 bases for V and 5 bases for J; bases not matched to a gene: 3. CDR1 is KGHDR, CDR2 SFDVKD, per germline. The CDR3 totals 14 residues. Original data processing: Quantification of nucleated cells was approximated via reference gene primer amplification. Clones were sequenced by immunoSEQ multiplex PCR, and TCRdb holds only the in-frame ones, with some missing. V and J calls and clone size are given by that table; D and trimming were obtained from the DNA. Of under 250,000 clones listed, roughly four fifths were seen once; the top ten hold around 2.7%. Sequenced material: peripheral blood. This chain uses TRBV24-1 with TRBJ1-2; 8 positions agree with TRBD1. The source of this sequence is a woman in her twenties or thirties who had recovered from COVID-19. CDR3 coding DNA: TGTGCCACCAGTGATTCGACAGGGGCATATGGCTACACCTTC. Amino acids: CATSDSTGAYGYTF.